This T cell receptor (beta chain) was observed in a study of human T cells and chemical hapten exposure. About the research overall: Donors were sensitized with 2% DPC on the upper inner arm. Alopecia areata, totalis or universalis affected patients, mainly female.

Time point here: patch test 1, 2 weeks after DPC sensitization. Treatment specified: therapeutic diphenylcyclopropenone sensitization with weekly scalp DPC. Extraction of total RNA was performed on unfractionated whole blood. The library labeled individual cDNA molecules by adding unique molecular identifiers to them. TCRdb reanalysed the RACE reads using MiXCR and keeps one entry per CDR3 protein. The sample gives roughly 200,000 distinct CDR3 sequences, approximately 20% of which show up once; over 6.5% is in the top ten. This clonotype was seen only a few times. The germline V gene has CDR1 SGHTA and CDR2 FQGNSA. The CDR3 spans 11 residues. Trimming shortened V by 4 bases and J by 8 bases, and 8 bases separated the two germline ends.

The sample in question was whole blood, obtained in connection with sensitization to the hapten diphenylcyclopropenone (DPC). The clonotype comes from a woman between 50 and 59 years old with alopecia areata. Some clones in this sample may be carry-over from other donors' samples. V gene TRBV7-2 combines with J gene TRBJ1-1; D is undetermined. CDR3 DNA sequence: TGTGCCAGCAGCTCCCACAAAGAAGCTTTCTTT. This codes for CASSSHKEAFF.